This TCR beta chain was identified during a study of tissue T cells after allogeneic stem cell transplantation. Regarding this clone: Its antigen is unidentified. Gene names refer to mouse genes. With the read ending 1 residue before the CDR3 end, the germline J gene is used to fill in that end.

Study findings and constraints: Across patients, clones rarely overlapped, yet motif clusters were shared tissue-specifically. Within patients, tissue anatomy strongly shaped TCR repertoire composition.

The method was immunoSEQ multiplex PCR; TCRdb's version includes in-frame clones alone and lacks a portion of them. The sample carries approximately 7,300 clones, roughly half recorded once. This CDR3 is 14 amino acids long. Trimming took 2 bases from V and 0 from J, leaving 5 bases between them. Looked up from germline, CDR1 is LGHNA and CDR2 is YSYQKL. Time point denoted: mouse harvest day 7 after allogeneic transplant. The graft held 10^6 splenic CD5+ T cells and 10^7 T-cell-depleted bone marrow cells. B6 (H2b) cells into BALB/c (H2d) mice; tissues taken at day 7 or 14. Sequenced material: lymph node tissue. The V and J genes are TRBV2 and TRBJ1-3; the D is unclear. This sequence was found in a female BALB/c mouse given C57BL/6 T cells with graft-versus-host disease after an allogeneic hematopoietic cell transplant. CDR3 DNA (partial): TGTGCCAGCAGCCAACCGGGTTCTGGAAATACGCTCTAT. Translated: CASSQPGSGNTLY. The full-length CDR3 reads as CASSQPGSGNTLYF. Variable domain in full (rest from reference TRBV2 and TRBJ1-3): DPKIIQKPKYLVAVTGSEKILICEQYLGHNAMYWYRQSAKKPLEFMFSYSYQKLMDNQTASSRFQPQSSKKNHLDLQITALKPDDSATYFCASSQPGSGNTLYFGEGSRLIVV.